This TCR beta chain was sequenced for a study of T cell responses to AZD1222 COVID-19 vaccine. Study results and caveats: At baseline, just six AZD1222 recipients tested seropositive. Scientists sampled the repertoires only once the peak T cell response had passed. Donor demographics were predominantly white British with a female majority; clonal diversity may be underestimated. Researchers report vaccine-associated CD4 TCRs spanning spike, with dominance at 160-218 and 743-854.

As concerns this clone: Antigen unknown.

Measured with immunoSEQ multiplex PCR; TCRdb has only the in-frame clones, and not every one. The table shows roughly 150,000 clones, with roughly 92% occurring only once. The sample was peripheral blood, taken on day 0 of AZD1222 vaccination. This TCR came from an adult in good health.

DNA for the CDR3: TGTGCCAGCGTCACAGGGTACACCGGGGAGCTGTTTTTT. This codes for CASVTGYTGELFF. The chain is built from TRBV19 and TRBJ2-2; D is possibly TRBD1 (6 bases). Trimming pared 9 bases from V and 3 bases from J, leaving 11 bases between. The CDR3 is 13 residues long. In germline, CDR1 is LNHDA, CDR2 SQIVND (reference sequence).